A single sample is the source of the 28 T cell receptor beta chains below, sequenced in a study of shared clonotypes between healthy human individuals. TCRdb's copy holds only in-frame clones and misses some; the assay was immunoSEQ multiplex PCR. The sample lists roughly 2.5 million clones, around nine tenths occurring once. Sequencing input: naive CD4+ T cells sorted from blood. Subset in this sample: CD45RA+ positively selected. All receptors come from a man aged 18 to 29 in good health.

This chain uses TRBV7-2 with TRBJ1-2, with D tentatively TRBD1 (5 bases). Germline CDR1 reads SGHTA; CDR2 reads FQGNSA. The CDR3 contains 14 residues. Trimming stripped 4 bases from V and 3 bases from J, with 12 bases between. In nucleotides, the CDR3 is TGTGCCAGCAGCTACCGGGACCGATACTATGGCTACACCTTC. Translation gives CASSYRDRYYGYTF.

The chain is built from TRBV5-8 and TRBJ1-1; D unclear. Trimming stripped 0 bases from V and 1 base from J, with 16 bases between. The CDR3 has 17 residues. CDR1 SGHTS and CDR2 YDEGEE come from the germline V gene. As DNA, the CDR3 is TGTGCCAGCAGCTTGGTAGTAACGGGAATTAAGAACACTGAAGCTTTCTTT. As protein: CASSLVVTGIKNTEAFF.

The chain couples TRBV30 to TRBJ2-5; TRBD1 is a possible D gene (6 bases). The V end was cut by 2 bases, the J end by 5 bases, with 12 bases between. CDR3 length equals 13 residues. Germline CDR1 GTSNPN, CDR2 SVGIG (reference sequence). The CDR3 reads CAWSLTGRETQYF. The CDR3 region has the DNA TGTGCCTGGAGTTTGACAGGCCGGGAGACCCAGTACTTC.

The chain carries TRBV5-1 and TRBJ2-2, with unresolved D. Trimming took 0 bases from V and 2 from J, leaving 8 bases between them. Germline V gene lookup returns CDR1 SGHRS and CDR2 YFSETQ. This CDR3 spans 15 amino acids. DNA for the CDR3: TGCGCCAGCAGCTTGGCAAGCTATAACACCGGGGAGCTGTTTTTT. Its protein is CASSLASYNTGELFF.

The J gene is TRBJ2-5, the V gene TRBV11-2; a possible D gene is TRBD2 (5 bases). This CDR3 contains 15 residues. Germline V gene sequence: CDR1 SGHAT, CDR2 FQNNGV. Between the trimmed V and J ends, which lost 0 bases and 3 bases, there was a span of 11 bases. The CDR3 loop reads CASSLDGDGKETQYF. The DNA of the CDR3 is TGTGCCAGCAGCTTAGATGGAGACGGGAAAGAGACCCAGTACTTC.

The chain carries TRBV7-6 and TRBJ1-3; 8 bases are a match to TRBD1. CDR1 and CDR2 from the germline V gene are SGHVS and FNYEAQ. V lost 1 base, J lost 0 bases, and 8 bases stayed unmatched. The CDR3 covers 18 residues. Here the CDR3 reads CASSLGGTGAYSGNTIYF. The CDR3 region has the DNA TGTGCCAGCAGCTTAGGGGGGACAGGCGCATACTCTGGAAACACCATATATTTT.

V is TRBV6-1 and J is TRBJ2-1; D is uncertain. CDR3 size: 18 residues. Germline CDR1 is MNHNS and CDR2 is SASEGT. V was cut by 1 base and J by 2 bases, with 18 bases left in between. The CDR3 region has the DNA TGTGCCAGCAGTGAAGAACAGTCGATGAACCTCGCCTACAATGAGCAGTTCTTC. This encodes CASSEEQSMNLAYNEQFF.

The chain has TRBV11-2 and TRBJ2-7; D is uncertain. Germline loops: CDR1 SGHAT, CDR2 FQNNGV. The CDR3 extends over 12 amino acids. V lost 3 bases, J lost 5 bases, and 8 bases lay in between. The CDR3 reads CASSFFSDEQYF. Here the CDR3 DNA reads TGTGCCAGCAGCTTCTTCAGTGACGAGCAGTACTTC.

Remarks on this clone: Distinct nucleotide sequences in the sample also encode this CDR3. The V gene is TRBV15, the J gene TRBJ2-7; D might be TRBD1 (7 bases). The V and J ends lost 0 bases and 2 bases respectively, with 11 bases between them. The CDR3 loop spans 15 amino acids. Germline CDR1 LNHNV, CDR2 YYDKDF (reference sequence). In nucleotides, the CDR3 is TGTGCCACCAGCAGAGAAGGGGGCGGGGCCTACGAGCAGTACTTC. This translates into CATSREGGGAYEQYF.

The rearrangement uses TRBV6-5 and TRBJ2-1; TRBD1 matches at 7 bases. J lost 2 bases, V lost 8 bases, and 9 bases had no gene match. Per germline, CDR1 MNHEY and CDR2 SVGAGI. CDR3 length equals 15 residues. Written as DNA, the CDR3 is TGTGCCAGCGGGAGAACCGGGACAGCCTACAATGAGCAGTTCTTC. Amino acid sequence: CASGRTGTAYNEQFF.

The V and J genes are TRBV19 and TRBJ2-3, with 9 bases that match TRBD2. The J segment lost 3 bases and the V segment lost 1 base, leaving 5 bases of the junction unmatched. CDR1 and CDR2 from the germline V gene are LNHDA and SQIVND (reference sequence). This CDR3 comprises 16 residues. DNA of the CDR3: TGTGCCAGTAGTATAGTGACTAGCGGCGTGACAGATACGCAGTATTTT. This sequence encodes CASSIVTSGVTDTQYF.

The chain links TRBV10-3 to TRBJ2-4, with 7 bases lining up with TRBD1. This CDR3 spans 20 amino acids. The J segment lost 4 bases and the V segment lost 3 bases, leaving 21 bases of the junction unmatched. Looked up from germline, CDR1 is ENHRY and CDR2 is SYGVKD. This CDR3 is CAISDPDRPSDRHSKNIQYF. The CDR3 DNA reads TGTGCCATCAGTGATCCGGACAGGCCATCAGACAGACATTCAAAAAACATTCAGTACTTC.

This sequence joins TRBV14 and TRBJ2-5; D perhaps matches TRBD1 (7 bases). CDR1 and CDR2 (germline): SGHDN, FVKESK. The CDR3 covers 15 residues. Between the trimmed V and J ends, which lost 5 bases and 2 bases, there was a span of 15 bases. The CDR3 reads CASSSGGLVQETQYF. CDR3 DNA: TGTGCCAGCAGCTCAGGGGGGCTCGTACAAGAGACCCAGTACTTC.

In its sample, this clone was seen once. The chain combines TRBV6-1 with TRBJ2-3, with 7 positions matching TRBD2. V was clipped by 0 bases and J by 6 bases; unmatched bases: 6. CDR1 is MNHNS and CDR2 is SASEGT in the germline V gene. This CDR3 is built from 15 residues. The CDR3, as DNA: TGTGCCAGCAGTGAAGCTGGGACTAAGAGGGATACGCAGTATTTT. Amino acids: CASSEAGTKRDTQYF.

This clone showed up just once. The chain couples TRBV27 to TRBJ2-3; D gene uncertain. The V gene's germline CDR1 is MNHEY and CDR2 SMNVEV (reference sequence). V was shortened by 2 bases and J by 2 bases, with 5 bases between the two germline ends. CDR3 length: 13 amino acids. CDR3 protein: CASSLGYTDTQYF. In DNA form, the CDR3 reads TGTGCCAGCAGTTTAGGTTACACAGATACGCAGTATTTT.

This clone appeared once. The chain combines TRBV6-1 with TRBJ1-6; 9 bases fit TRBD1. The germline gives CDR1 MNHNS, CDR2 SASEGT. J lost 8 bases, V lost 5 bases, and 7 bases had no gene match. This CDR3 comprises 15 residues. The CDR3 nucleotides are TGTGCCAGCAGTCAGAGCGGGACAGGGTATTCACCCCTCCACTTT. It is translated as CASSQSGTGYSPLHF.

The rearrangement joins TRBV25-1 to TRBJ1-1; D is perhaps TRBD1 (5 bases). The CDR3 has 15 residues. CDR1 and CDR2 (germline): MGHDK, SYGVNS. V was clipped by 1 base and J by 5 bases, with 14 bases between them. The CDR3 is CASSESGRVGTEAFF. In DNA form, the CDR3 reads TGTGCCAGCAGTGAATCTGGCAGGGTTGGTACTGAAGCTTTCTTT.

J is TRBJ2-1 and V is TRBV27; the D gene is possibly TRBD2 (6 bases). The CDR3 is made up of 14 amino acids. The V gene lost 7 bases and the J gene lost 7 bases, with 17 bases spanning the gap. From germline, CDR1 is MNHEY and CDR2 SMNVEV (reference sequence). CDR3 in amino acids: CASTRADGGNEQFF. CDR3 nucleotide sequence: TGTGCCAGCACTCGAGCGGATGGGGGGAATGAGCAGTTCTTC.

This chain uses TRBV6-6 with TRBJ2-7; no clear D gene. V lost 8 bases and J 0 bases, leaving 14 bases between the germline ends. The CDR3 contains 14 residues. Per the germline V gene, CDR1 is MNHNY and CDR2 is SVGAGI (reference sequence). The CDR3 sequence is CASRRSLGSYEQYF. DNA for the CDR3: TGTGCCAGCCGTCGTTCGCTTGGCTCCTACGAGCAGTACTTC.

V is TRBV9 and J is TRBJ2-3; tentative D call: TRBD2 (5 bases). Trimming cost V 0 bases and J 4 bases, with 9 bases left between them. Per the germline V gene, CDR1 is SGDLS and CDR2 is YYNGEE. The CDR3 is 14 residues long. The CDR3 loop is CASSVARAPDTQYF. CDR3 nucleotide sequence: TGTGCCAGCAGCGTAGCGCGGGCCCCAGATACGCAGTATTTT.

The rearrangement uses TRBV20-1 and TRBJ2-1; D tentatively reads TRBD1 or TRBD2 (5 bases each). The V end lost 1 base, the J end lost 10 bases, and 8 bases lay between the germline ends. CDR3 size: 11 residues. The germline V gene encodes CDR1 DFQATT and CDR2 SNEGSKA (reference sequence). The CDR3 sequence is CSARGDGEQFF. The CDR3 DNA reads as TGCAGTGCTAGAGGGGACGGGGAGCAGTTCTTC.

This chain connects TRBV2 to TRBJ2-3; 8 bases are a match to TRBD2. CDR1 SNHLY and CDR2 FYNNEI come from the germline V gene. This CDR3 region has 12 residues. J gave up 6 bases and V 7 bases, and 3 bases lay outside the gene matches. In DNA, the CDR3 is TGTGCCAGCACGACTAGCGCTGATACGCAGTATTTT. This codes for CASTTSADTQYF. Full variable domain (remainder filled in from reference TRBV2 and TRBJ2-3): EPEVTQTPSHQVTQMGQEVILRCVPISNHLYFYWYRQILGQKVEFLVSFYNNEISEKSEIFDDQFSVERPDGSNFTLKIRSTKLEDSAMYFCASTTSADTQYFGPGTRLTVL.

The chain links TRBV4-3 to TRBJ2-5, with 8 bases that match TRBD2. With 0 bases clipped from V and 2 bases from J, the junction kept 5 bases outside the gene matches. There are 16 residues in the CDR3. CDR1 is LGHNA, CDR2 YSLEER, per germline. CDR3 amino acids: CASSQEASGGQETQYF. CDR3 DNA sequence: TGCGCCAGCAGCCAAGAGGCCAGCGGGGGACAAGAGACCCAGTACTTC.

The V gene is TRBV30, the J gene TRBJ1-1; D ambiguous. Trimming took 5 bases from V and 3 from J, leaving 10 bases between them. There are 12 residues in the CDR3. Germline CDR1 GTSNPN, CDR2 SVGIG (reference sequence). CDR3 in DNA: TGTGCCTGGGTCGGGCAGTACACTGAAGCTTTCTTT. As protein: CAWVGQYTEAFF.

V usage is TRBV28 and J usage is TRBJ2-5; 9 bases match TRBD2. J was trimmed by 2 bases and V by 4 bases; bases with no gene match: 8. Germline CDR1 MDHEN, CDR2 SYDVKM. The CDR3 runs 16 residues. The CDR3 reads CASSSQVAGDQETQYF. CDR3 DNA sequence: TGTGCCAGCAGTTCTCAGGTAGCGGGGGATCAAGAGACCCAGTACTTC.

J is TRBJ2-3 and V is TRBV9; 8 positions agree with TRBD2. V shed 3 bases and J 9 bases; nucleotides not matched to a gene: 6. Germline-derived CDR1 and CDR2 are SGDLS and YYNGEE. The length of the CDR3 is 13 residues. The CDR3 protein is CASSALERGTQYF. In nucleotides, the CDR3 is TGTGCCAGCAGCGCCTTAGAGCGGGGGACGCAGTATTTT.

This rearrangement joins TRBV11-2 to TRBJ2-3, with D perhaps TRBD1 (5 bases). This CDR3 contains 14 residues. The ends were cut back, 2 bases at V and 2 bases at J, with 8 bases in the middle. CDR1 SGHAT and CDR2 FQNNGV come from the germline V gene. The CDR3 loop reads CASSLQGTTDTQYF. The DNA of the CDR3 is TGTGCCAGCAGCTTACAGGGAACCACAGATACGCAGTATTTT.

V usage is TRBV10-3 and J usage is TRBJ2-5; 12 bases agree with TRBD2. Trimming cost V 4 bases and J 4 bases; bases outside gene matches: 4. In germline, CDR1 is ENHRY, CDR2 SYGVKD. There are 15 residues in the CDR3. The DNA of the CDR3 is TGTGCCATCAGTGGACTAGCGGGAGTTCTAGAGACCCAGTACTTC. Protein sequence: CAISGLAGVLETQYF.